This T cell receptor beta chain was captured in a study of blood T cell repertoires in COVID-19. Study summary: Sources were T cells, B-cell-depleted T cells, or PBMCs; the material itself was cDNA or gDNA.

Sequencing used immunoSEQ multiplex PCR; TCRdb keeps in-frame clones, though not all of them. Found here are tens of thousands of clones, approximately 85% of them singletons; the top ten hold roughly an eighth. The source material was peripheral blood. This TCR was sampled from a human donor in a cohort sampled during active COVID-19.

Here the CDR3 reads CASSQDTSGGGNEQFF. Here the CDR3 DNA reads TGCGCCAGCAGCCAAGATACCAGCGGGGGTGGGAATGAGCAGTTCTTC. The chain links TRBV4-1 to TRBJ2-1; 8 bases map to TRBD2. V lost 0 bases and J lost 7; bases outside the gene matches: 8. The germline CDR1 and CDR2 sequences are MGHRA and YSYEKL. The CDR3 totals 16 residues.